The rows below give T cell receptor beta chains drawn from one sample of a study of beta chain features in type 1 diabetes. The data were produced by immunoSEQ multiplex PCR, yet TCRdb's version contains in-frame clones alone and is incomplete. This sample has fewer than 650,000 clones, with roughly 16% found just once. Sequencing input: naive CD4+ T cells from blood. These receptor sequences come from a man younger than 35 in good health. CDR3s include the opening cysteine and the closing phenylalanine or tryptophan. The D gene is left open where the match is weak. Size tells how often a clone was seen (once, few, many) or the class of an expanded clone, and some rows leave it out.

size: few; length: 14; J: TRBJ1-4; D: NA; V: TRBV5-6; CDR3: CASGKEATNEKLFF; DNA: TGTGCCAGCGGAAAAGAAGCAACTAATGAAAAACTGTTTTTT
size: NA; length: 16; J: TRBJ2-3; D: NA; V: TRBV10-3; CDR3: CAIRGQFGASTDTQYF; DNA: TGTGCCATCAGAGGACAGTTTGGGGCTAGCACAGATACGCAGTATTTT
size: few; length: 15; J: TRBJ2-7; D: NA; V: TRBV7-2; CDR3: CASSLKGSPSYEQYF; DNA: TGTGCCAGCAGCTTAAAGGGATCCCCCTCCTACGAGCAGTACTTC
size: few; length: 14; J: TRBJ2-4; D: NA; V: TRBV6-6; CDR3: CASRTRDGKNIQYF; DNA: TGTGCCAGCAGGACACGGGACGGAAAAAACATTCAGTACTTC
size: NA; length: 13; J: TRBJ2-7; D: NA; V: TRBV10-3; CDR3: CAIMIETAYEQYF; DNA: TGTGCCATCATGATTGAGACAGCCTACGAGCAGTACTTC
size: few; length: 17; J: TRBJ2-1; D: TRBD1; V: TRBV4-2; CDR3: CASSQDPPGQVRNEQFF; DNA: TGTGCCAGCAGCCAAGATCCGCCCGGACAGGTCCGCAATGAGCAGTTCTTC
size: NA; length: 12; J: TRBJ1-1; D: NA; V: TRBV27; CDR3: CASSIEGTEAFF; DNA: TGTGCCAGCAGTATTGAGGGCACTGAAGCTTTCTTT
size: few; length: 14; J: TRBJ2-2; D: TRBD1; V: TRBV4-3; CDR3: CASSGRQGSGELFF; DNA: TGCGCCAGCAGCGGAAGACAGGGGAGCGGGGAGCTGTTTTTT
size: few; length: 17; J: TRBJ2-3; D: TRBD2; V: TRBV7-6; CDR3: CASSFPSAGGSSDTQYF; DNA: TGTGCCAGCAGCTTTCCCTCAGCGGGAGGGAGCTCAGATACGCAGTATTTT
size: NA; length: 13; J: TRBJ1-2; D: NA; V: TRBV15; CDR3: CATSRDGGYGYTF; DNA: TGTGCCACCAGCAGAGATGGCGGGTATGGCTACACCTTC
size: NA; length: 14; J: TRBJ2-4; D: NA; V: TRBV19; CDR3: CASMGRAIGNIQYF; DNA: TGTGCCAGTATGGGCAGGGCGATCGGTAACATTCAGTACTTC
size: NA; length: 15; J: TRBJ2-5; D: NA; V: TRBV2; CDR3: CASSGVRGGGETQYF; DNA: TGTGCCAGCAGTGGTGTGCGGGGAGGAGGAGAGACCCAGTACTTC
size: NA; length: 15; J: TRBJ2-1; D: NA; V: TRBV6-5; CDR3: CASSYGERPYNEQFF; DNA: TGTGCCAGCAGTTACGGAGAGCGACCCTACAATGAGCAGTTCTTC
size: NA; length: 20; J: TRBJ1-2; D: NA; V: TRBV29-1; CDR3: CSVELEGARSPTGVFYGYTF; DNA: TGCAGCGTTGAATTGGAAGGCGCTCGGAGCCCCACAGGCGTCTTCTATGGCTACACCTTC
size: NA; length: 17; J: TRBJ1-2; D: TRBD1; V: TRBV7-9; CDR3: CASSQLPRDSGFYGYTF; DNA: TGTGCCAGCAGCCAACTACCTCGGGACAGTGGATTCTATGGCTACACCTTC
size: few; length: 17; J: TRBJ2-5; D: TRBD1; V: TRBV10-3; CDR3: CAISVSAGTGGEETQYF; DNA: TGTGCCATCTCGGTGAGCGCCGGGACAGGGGGCGAAGAGACCCAGTACTTC
size: few; length: 15; J: TRBJ2-1; D: NA; V: TRBV5-1; CDR3: CASSSLGQRVNEQFF; DNA: TGCGCCAGCAGCTCGCTGGGCCAGCGTGTTAATGAGCAGTTCTTC
size: few; length: 12; J: TRBJ2-7; D: NA; V: TRBV19; CDR3: CARRPGHHEQYF; DNA: TGTGCCCGTCGGCCGGGACACCACGAGCAGTACTTC
size: once; length: 16; J: TRBJ1-2; D: TRBD1; V: TRBV5-6; CDR3: CASSQEPGQGSMGYTF; DNA: TGTGCCAGCAGCCAAGAACCGGGACAGGGATCTATGGGCTACACCTTC
size: NA; length: 18; J: TRBJ1-1; D: TRBD1; V: TRBV18; CDR3: CASSPQGVTGGSSTEAFF; DNA: TGTGCCAGCTCACCCCAGGGGGTAACAGGGGGCTCTAGTACTGAAGCTTTCTTT
size: few; length: 15; J: TRBJ2-7; D: TRBD2; V: TRBV6-5; CDR3: CASSWTSRPTYEQYF; DNA: TGTGCCAGCAGTTGGACTAGCAGGCCAACCTACGAGCAGTACTTC
size: NA; length: 14; J: TRBJ2-1; D: NA; V: TRBV5-4; CDR3: CASSLGLVYNEQFF; DNA: TGTGCCAGCAGCTTGGGACTAGTGTACAATGAGCAGTTCTTC
size: NA; length: 15; J: TRBJ2-1; D: NA; V: TRBV7-6; CDR3: CASSLAGSSYNEQFF; DNA: TGTGCCAGCAGCTTAGCGGGGAGCTCCTACAATGAGCAGTTCTTC
size: NA; length: 17; J: TRBJ2-7; D: NA; V: TRBV13; CDR3: CASSPDPITGRSYEQYF; DNA: TGTGCCAGCAGCCCTGACCCTATAACAGGGAGATCCTACGAGCAGTACTTC
size: few; length: 16; J: TRBJ2-5; D: NA; V: TRBV4-3; CDR3: CASSQDPWQGRETQYF; DNA: TGCGCCAGCAGCCAAGATCCGTGGCAGGGGAGAGAGACCCAGTACTTC
size: NA; length: 16; J: TRBJ2-7; D: NA; V: TRBV5-1; CDR3: CASSLALAGITYEQYF; DNA: TGCGCCAGCAGCTTGGCTCTGGCAGGGATAACCTACGAGCAGTACTTC
size: few; length: 16; J: TRBJ2-3; D: TRBD2; V: TRBV5-1; CDR3: CASSPGTSQSTDTQYF; DNA: TGCGCCAGCAGCCCCGGGACTAGCCAAAGCACAGATACGCAGTATTTT
size: NA; length: 16; J: TRBJ2-1; D: TRBD2; V: TRBV9; CDR3: CASSAIAGGPGIEQFF; DNA: TGTGCCAGCAGCGCTATTGCGGGAGGGCCAGGGATTGAGCAGTTCTTC
size: few; length: 14; J: TRBJ1-2; D: TRBD1; V: TRBV7-2; CDR3: CASSIWTGSYGYTF; DNA: TGTGCCAGCAGCATATGGACAGGGAGCTATGGCTACACCTTC